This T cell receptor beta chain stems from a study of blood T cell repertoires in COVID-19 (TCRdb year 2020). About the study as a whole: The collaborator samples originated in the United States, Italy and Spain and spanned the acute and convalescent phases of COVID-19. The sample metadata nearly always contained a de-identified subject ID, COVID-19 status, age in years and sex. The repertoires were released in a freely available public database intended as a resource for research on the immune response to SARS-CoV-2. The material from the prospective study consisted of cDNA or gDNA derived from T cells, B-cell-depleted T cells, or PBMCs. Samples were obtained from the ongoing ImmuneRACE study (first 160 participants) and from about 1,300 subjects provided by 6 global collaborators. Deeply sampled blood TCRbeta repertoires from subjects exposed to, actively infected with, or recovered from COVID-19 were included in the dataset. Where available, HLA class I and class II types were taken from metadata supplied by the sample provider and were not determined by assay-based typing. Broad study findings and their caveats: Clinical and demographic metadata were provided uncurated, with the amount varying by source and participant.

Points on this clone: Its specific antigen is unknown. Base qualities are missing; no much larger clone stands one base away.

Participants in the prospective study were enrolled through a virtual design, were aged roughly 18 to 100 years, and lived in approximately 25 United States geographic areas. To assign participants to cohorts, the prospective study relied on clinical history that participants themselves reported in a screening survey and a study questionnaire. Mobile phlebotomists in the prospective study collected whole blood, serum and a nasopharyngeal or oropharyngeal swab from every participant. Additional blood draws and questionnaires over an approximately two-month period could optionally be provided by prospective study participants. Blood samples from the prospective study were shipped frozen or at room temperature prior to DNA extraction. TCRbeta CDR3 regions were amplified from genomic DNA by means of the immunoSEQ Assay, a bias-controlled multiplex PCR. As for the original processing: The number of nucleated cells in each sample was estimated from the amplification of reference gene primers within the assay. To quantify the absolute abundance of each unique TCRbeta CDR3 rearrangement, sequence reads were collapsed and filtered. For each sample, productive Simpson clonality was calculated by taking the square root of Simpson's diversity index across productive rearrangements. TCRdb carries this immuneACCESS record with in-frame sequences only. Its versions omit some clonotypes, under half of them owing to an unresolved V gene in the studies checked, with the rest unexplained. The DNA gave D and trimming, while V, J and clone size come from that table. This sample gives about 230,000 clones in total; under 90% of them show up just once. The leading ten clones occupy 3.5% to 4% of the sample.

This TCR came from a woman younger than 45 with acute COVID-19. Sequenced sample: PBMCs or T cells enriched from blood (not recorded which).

CDR3 reads: CASKGGQDLEAFF. The nucleotide sequence reads as follows: TGTGCCAGCAAGGGGGGACAGGATTTAGAAGCTTTCTTT. The rearranged segments are TRBV5-4 and TRBJ1-1, with 8 middle bases fitting TRBD1. CDR1 and CDR2 (SGHNT, YYREEE) derive from the germline V gene (reference sequence). V ends up 6 bases short and J 8 bases short, with an unmatched junction base count of 9. From cysteine to phenylalanine, the CDR3 is 13 amino acids long. Here the CDR3 DNA is all that survives: 39 bases in frame from base 1. Beyond the CDR3, the reference TRBV5-4 and TRBJ1-1 genes provide the residues; the full variable domain reads: ETGVTQSPTHLIKTRGQQVTLRCSSQSGHNTVSWYQQALGQGPQFIFQYYREEENGRGNFPPRFSGLQFPNYSSELNVNALELDDSALYLCASKGGQDLEAFFGQGTRLTVV.